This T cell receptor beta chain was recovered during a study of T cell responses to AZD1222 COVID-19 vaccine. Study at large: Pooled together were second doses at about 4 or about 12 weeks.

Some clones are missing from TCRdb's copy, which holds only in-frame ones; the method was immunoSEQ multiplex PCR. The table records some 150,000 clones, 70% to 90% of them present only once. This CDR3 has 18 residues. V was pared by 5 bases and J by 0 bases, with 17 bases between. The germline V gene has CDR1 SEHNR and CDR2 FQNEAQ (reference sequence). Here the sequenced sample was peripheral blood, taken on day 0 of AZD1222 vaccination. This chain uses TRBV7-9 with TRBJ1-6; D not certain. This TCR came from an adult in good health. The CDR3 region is CASSKQIFTSSYNSPLHF. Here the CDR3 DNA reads TGTGCCAGCAGCAAACAGATTTTTACTAGCTCCTATAATTCACCCCTCCACTTT. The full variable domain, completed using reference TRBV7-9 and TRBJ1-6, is DTGVSQNPRHKITKRGQNVTFRCDPISEHNRLYWYRQTLGQGPEFLTYFQNEAQLEKSRLLSDRFSAERPKGSFSTLEIQRTEQGDSAMYLCASSKQIFTSSYNSPLHFGNGTRLTVT.